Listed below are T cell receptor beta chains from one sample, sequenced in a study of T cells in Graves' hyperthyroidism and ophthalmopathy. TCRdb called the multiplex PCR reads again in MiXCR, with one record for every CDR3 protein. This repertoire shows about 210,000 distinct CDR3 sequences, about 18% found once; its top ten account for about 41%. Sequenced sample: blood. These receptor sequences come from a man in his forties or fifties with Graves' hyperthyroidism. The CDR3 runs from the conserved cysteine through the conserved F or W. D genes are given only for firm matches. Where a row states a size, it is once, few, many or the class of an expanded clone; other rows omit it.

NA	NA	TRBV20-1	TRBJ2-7	CSARVTYEQYF	TGCAGTGCTAGAGTTACCTACGAGCAGTACTTC
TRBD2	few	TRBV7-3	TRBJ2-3	CASSRLAGGPLETQYF	TGTGCCAGCAGCCGACTAGCGGGGGGACCACTAGAGACGCAGTATTTT
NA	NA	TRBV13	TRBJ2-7	CASSHPGGSYEQYF	TGTGCCAGCAGCCACCCTGGCGGATCCTACGAGCAGTACTTC
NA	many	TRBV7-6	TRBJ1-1	CASSFGPGEGTEAFF	TGTGCCAGCAGCTTTGGTCCAGGGGAGGGGACTGAAGCTTTCTTT
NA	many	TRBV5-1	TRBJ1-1	CASSLMENTEAFF	TGCGCCAGCAGCTTGATGGAGAACACTGAAGCTTTCTTT
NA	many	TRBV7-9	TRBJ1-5	CASSLEQGGGNQPQHF	TGTGCCAGCAGCTTAGAACAGGGAGGGGGCAATCAGCCCCAGCATTTT
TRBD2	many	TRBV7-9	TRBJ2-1	CASSIRGGRENEQFF	TGTGCCAGCAGTATTCGGGGGGGCCGAGAAAATGAGCAGTTCTTC
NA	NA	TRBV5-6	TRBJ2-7	CASSPGFTYEQYF	TGTGCCAGCAGCCCGGGTTTTACCTACGAGCAGTACTTC
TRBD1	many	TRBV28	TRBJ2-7	CASSLGQGRGEQYF	TGTGCCAGCAGTTTAGGACAGGGCCGGGGCGAGCAGTACTTC
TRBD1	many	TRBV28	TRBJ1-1	CASLPLEGAGLNTEAFF	TGTGCCAGCTTACCACTGGAGGGGGCAGGTCTGAACACTGAAGCTTTCTTT
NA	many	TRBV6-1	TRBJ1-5	CASRYGRGSNQPQHF	TGTGCCAGCAGATATGGAAGGGGTAGCAATCAGCCCCAGCATTTT
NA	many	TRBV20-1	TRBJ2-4	CSAPQSGNIQYF	TGCAGTGCTCCTCAGTCTGGGAACATTCAGTACTTC
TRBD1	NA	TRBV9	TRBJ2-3	CASSPGQGAGVTDTQYF	TGTGCCAGCAGCCCGGGACAGGGGGCGGGAGTCACAGATACGCAGTATTTT
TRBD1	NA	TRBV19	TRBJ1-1	CASSKPGTGYVWNTEAFF	TGTGCCAGTAGTAAACCCGGGACAGGGTATGTGTGGAACACTGAAGCTTTCTTT
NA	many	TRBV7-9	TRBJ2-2	CASSSGRWSGELFF	TGTGCCAGCAGCTCTGGCAGGTGGTCCGGGGAGCTGTTTTTT
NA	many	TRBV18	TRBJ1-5	CASSPGLNNQPQHF	TGTGCCAGCTCACCGGGACTCAACAATCAGCCCCAGCATTTT
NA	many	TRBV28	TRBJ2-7	CASKDSSTYEQYF	TGTGCCAGCAAAGACAGTTCCACCTACGAGCAGTACTTC
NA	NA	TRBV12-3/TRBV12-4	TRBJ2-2	CASSLEAGELFF	TGTGCCAGCAGTTTAGAGGCGGGGGAGCTGTTTTTT
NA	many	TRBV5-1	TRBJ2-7	CASSLVGTDYEQYF	TGCGCCAGCAGCTTGGTAGGGACCGACTACGAGCAGTACTTC